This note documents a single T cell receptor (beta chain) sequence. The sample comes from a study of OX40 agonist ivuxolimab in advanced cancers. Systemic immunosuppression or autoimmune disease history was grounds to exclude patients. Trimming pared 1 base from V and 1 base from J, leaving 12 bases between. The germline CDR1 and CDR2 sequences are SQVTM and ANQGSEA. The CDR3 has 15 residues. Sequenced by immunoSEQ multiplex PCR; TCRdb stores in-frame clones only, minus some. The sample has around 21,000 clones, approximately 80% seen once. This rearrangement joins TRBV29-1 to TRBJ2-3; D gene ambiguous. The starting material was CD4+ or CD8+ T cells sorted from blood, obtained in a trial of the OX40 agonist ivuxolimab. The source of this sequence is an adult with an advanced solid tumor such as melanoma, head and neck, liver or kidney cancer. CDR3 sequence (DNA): TGCAGCGTTGAAGGGGGTGGCGGTGGCACAGATACGCAGTATTTT. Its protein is CSVEGGGGGTDTQYF.